These 7 T cell receptor beta chains were all obtained from the same sample, sequenced in a study of cytomegalovirus exposure and HLA in healthy donors. In the PCR, 60 Vbeta and 13 Jbeta primers were used. Measured with immunoSEQ multiplex PCR; TCRdb has only the in-frame clones, and not every one. The sample contains around 170,000 clones, around three quarters of which appear only once. Source material: PBMCs. The receptors shown here come from a man between 40 and 49 years old in good health and CMV-seronegative.

The rearrangement uses TRBV6-5 and TRBJ2-2, with a tentative D call TRBD1 (6 bases). The CDR3 consists of 14 residues. Trimming pared 4 bases from V and 2 bases from J, leaving 8 bases between. The germline V gene has CDR1 MNHEY and CDR2 SVGAGI. As DNA, the CDR3 is TGTGCCAGCAGTTTGGACAGAAACACCGGGGAGCTGTTTTTT. Amino acid sequence: CASSLDRNTGELFF.

V and J are TRBV11-3 and TRBJ2-1; TRBD1 aligns across 9 bases. Germline V CDR1 and CDR2: SGHNT, YENEEA. V dropped 5 bases and J dropped 10; count of bases not matched to a gene: 3. The CDR3 totals 12 residues. The CDR3 loop reads CASSPTGGEQFF. CDR3 DNA sequence: TGTGCCAGCAGCCCGACAGGGGGGGAGCAGTTCTTC.

This chain links TRBV10-3 with TRBJ1-1; D may be TRBD1 (5 bases). V shed 2 bases and J shed 11 bases, with 15 bases lying between them. The CDR3 covers 13 residues. Germline lookup yields CDR1 ENHRY and CDR2 SYGVKD. CDR3 amino acids: CAISERRGDEAFF. CDR3 in DNA: TGTGCCATCAGTGAGCGTAGGGGTGACGAGGCTTTCTTT.

The gene calls are TRBV27 and TRBJ2-7; D might be TRBD2 (5 bases). Trimming left V 6 bases short and J 0 bases short, with 24 bases between. Germline loops: CDR1 MNHEY, CDR2 SMNVEV (reference sequence). This CDR3 spans 18 amino acids. The CDR3 sequence is CASRTRESLTSSSYEQYF. CDR3 bases: TGTGCCAGCAGAACCCGGGAAAGTCTCACTTCAAGCTCCTACGAGCAGTACTTC.

This chain joins TRBV7-2 and TRBJ2-7; 7 bases align to TRBD1. This CDR3 has 14 residues. V was clipped by 5 bases and J by 3 bases; unmatched bases: 7. Germline values: CDR1 SGHTA, CDR2 FQGNSA. Written as DNA, the CDR3 is TGTGCCAGCAGCACGGGACAGCGCTTCTACGAGCAGTACTTC. Translating gives CASSTGQRFYEQYF.

V usage is TRBV7-2 and J usage is TRBJ2-7; D remains unclear. With 6 bases removed from V and 5 bases from J, the gap between germline ends came to 17 bases. The CDR3 runs 14 residues. Germline V gene data show CDR1 as SGHTA and CDR2 as FQGNSA. The CDR3 loop reads CASSYRVSPHEQYF. The CDR3 nucleotides read TGTGCCAGCAGTTACCGGGTCTCCCCGCACGAGCAGTACTTC.

Only a few counts were recorded for this clone. The V and J genes are TRBV6-5 and TRBJ1-4; TRBD1 is a possible D gene (5 bases). V was trimmed by 0 bases and J by 8 bases, leaving 16 bases between them. This CDR3 contains 16 residues. Germline CDR1 and CDR2: MNHEY and SVGAGI. The CDR3 region is CASSYSSAPRGEKLFF. Written as DNA, the CDR3 is TGTGCCAGCAGTTACTCGAGTGCACCCCGGGGGGAAAAACTGTTTTTT.